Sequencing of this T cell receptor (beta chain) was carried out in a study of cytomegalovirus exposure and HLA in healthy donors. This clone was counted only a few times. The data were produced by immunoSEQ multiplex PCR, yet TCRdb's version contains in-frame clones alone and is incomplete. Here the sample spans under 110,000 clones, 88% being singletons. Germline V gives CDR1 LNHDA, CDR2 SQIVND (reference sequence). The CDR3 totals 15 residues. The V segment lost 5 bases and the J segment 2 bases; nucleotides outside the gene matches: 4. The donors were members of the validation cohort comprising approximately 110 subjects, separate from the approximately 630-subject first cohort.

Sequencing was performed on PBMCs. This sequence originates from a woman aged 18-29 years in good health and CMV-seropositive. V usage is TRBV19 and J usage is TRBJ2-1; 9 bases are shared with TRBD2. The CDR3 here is CASSATSGPYNEQFF. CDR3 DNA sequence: TGTGCCAGTAGTGCGACTAGCGGCCCCTACAATGAGCAGTTCTTC.